A selection of T cell receptor beta chains follows, all from one sample in a study of T cells in localized non-small cell lung cancer. The protocol was immunoSEQ multiplex PCR, while the TCRdb copy is restricted to in-frame clones and leaves out a portion. The data show 60,000 to 75,000 clones, roughly 86% seen once. The input for sequencing was peripheral blood, taken before any cancer treatment. These receptors all come from a female donor over 55 with stage I lung adenocarcinoma. Each CDR3 is given with its conserved first and last residue. Each record gives: CDR3 protein, V gene, J gene, CDR3 length.

cdr3_aa: CSVRGAWGGTDTQYF
v_call: TRBV29-1
j_call: TRBJ2-3
cdr3_length: 15

cdr3_aa: CASSYRGDLSFYEQYF
v_call: TRBV6-5
j_call: TRBJ2-7
cdr3_length: 16

cdr3_aa: CATSAGPQAGRPYNEQFF
v_call: TRBV15
j_call: TRBJ2-1
cdr3_length: 18

cdr3_aa: CASSSSDRGGRQPQHF
v_call: TRBV6-5
j_call: TRBJ1-5
cdr3_length: 16

cdr3_aa: CAISDRGRDGNTIYF
v_call: TRBV10-3
j_call: TRBJ1-3
cdr3_length: 15

cdr3_aa: CASSSQGDPYQPQHF
v_call: TRBV11-2
j_call: TRBJ1-5
cdr3_length: 15

cdr3_aa: CASSLGAGVADTQYF
v_call: TRBV7-9
j_call: TRBJ2-3
cdr3_length: 15

cdr3_aa: CASSLEGLKEQYF
v_call: TRBV11-2
j_call: TRBJ2-7
cdr3_length: 13

cdr3_aa: CAISYGGSSDEQYF
v_call: TRBV10-3
j_call: TRBJ2-7
cdr3_length: 14

cdr3_aa: CASSSGTGVGYTF
v_call: TRBV5-4
j_call: TRBJ1-2
cdr3_length: 13

cdr3_aa: CASSRTNTEAFF
v_call: TRBV6-5
j_call: TRBJ1-1
cdr3_length: 12

cdr3_aa: CASSLSYASGTYEQYF
v_call: TRBV5-1
j_call: TRBJ2-7
cdr3_length: 16

cdr3_aa: CASSSTGTGRANYGYTF
v_call: TRBV11-2
j_call: TRBJ1-2
cdr3_length: 17

cdr3_aa: CALKGDRGLETQYF
v_call: TRBV30
j_call: TRBJ2-5
cdr3_length: 14

cdr3_aa: CASSLLRDSQYF
v_call: TRBV28
j_call: TRBJ2-7
cdr3_length: 12

cdr3_aa: CASSFLIGGNEKLFF
v_call: TRBV5-1
j_call: TRBJ1-4
cdr3_length: 15